These T cell receptor beta chains were read from a single sample in a study of radiotherapy plus CTLA-4 blockade in lung cancer. Libraries were prepared by immunoSEQ multiplex PCR; TCRdb keeps only in-frame clonotypes and omits some of them. The table shows 90,000 or so clones, with roughly 80% occurring only once. The sample was peripheral blood, taken from a patient treated with radiotherapy plus ipilimumab. These TCRs come from a human donor with non-small cell lung cancer who had stable disease on radiotherapy plus ipilimumab. Each CDR3 is given with its conserved first and last residue. The D gene is left open where the match is weak. Expanded clones are given a class, and other clones once, few, many or no size at all.

V gene	clone size	J gene	CDR3 length	D gene	CDR3 DNA	CDR3 protein
TRBV7-2	NA	TRBJ2-1	14	NA	TGTGCCAGCAGCTTAGCCAAGGGGGGAAATGAGCAGTTCTTC	CASSLAKGGNEQFF
TRBV7-6	NA	TRBJ2-5	15	NA	TGTGCCAGCAGCACGGAACAGGGAATTCAAGAGACCCAGTACTTC	CASSTEQGIQETQYF
TRBV11-2	once	TRBJ2-5	12	NA	TGTGCCAGCAGCTCCCTAGCGTCGGCCAGGTACTTC	CASSSLASARYF
TRBV11-2	NA	TRBJ2-7	14	TRBD2	TGTGCCAGCAGCTTAGCTAGCGGGAGCCCTGAGCAGTACTTC	CASSLASGSPEQYF
TRBV28	NA	TRBJ2-7	15	TRBD1	TGTGCCAGCAGTTCCCGAGACAGGGGTCGCTACGAGCAGTACTTC	CASSSRDRGRYEQYF
TRBV29-1	NA	TRBJ1-2	15	TRBD1	TGCAGCGTCACCGGCCAGGGACAGGGCCATTTTGGCTACACCTTC	CSVTGQGQGHFGYTF
TRBV6-5	NA	TRBJ1-1	14	TRBD1	TGTGCCAGCAGTCGGGACAGAGGGAACACTGAAGCTTTCTTT	CASSRDRGNTEAFF
TRBV9	NA	TRBJ1-1	13	NA	TGTGCCAGCAGCGTTGACAGCTACACTGAAGCTTTCTTT	CASSVDSYTEAFF
TRBV2	NA	TRBJ2-5	15	NA	TGTGCCAGCAGTGAAGAGGTTGCGGCCCAAGAGACCCAGTACTTC	CASSEEVAAQETQYF
TRBV9	NA	TRBJ1-4	14	NA	TGTGCCAGCAGCGTAGGTCAGGGCGGGTGGCTCCTGATTTTT	CASSVGQGGWLLIF
TRBV18	NA	TRBJ2-3	15	NA	TGTGCCAGCTCACCACCGGGTGGACGGGAGAATACGCAGTATTTT	CASSPPGGRENTQYF
TRBV6-1	NA	TRBJ2-3	14	TRBD1	TGTGCCAGCATCTGGGACAGGGGAGGGGATACGCAGTATTTT	CASIWDRGGDTQYF
TRBV28	NA	TRBJ2-7	15	NA	TGTGCCAGCAGTTCGGCGGGACCAGCCCTCTACGAGCAGTACTTC	CASSSAGPALYEQYF
TRBV5-1	NA	TRBJ1-5	14	NA	TGCGCCAGCAGCTTGGCAGGTAGAGATCAGCCCCAGCATTTT	CASSLAGRDQPQHF
TRBV5-5	NA	TRBJ2-7	15	TRBD1	TGTGCCAGCAGCCCGCGACAGGGTTTGTCCTACGAGCAGTACTTC	CASSPRQGLSYEQYF
TRBV7-6	once	TRBJ1-2	14	TRBD1	TGTGCCAGCAGCTTAGCGGGACAGGGGAGTGGCTACACCTTC	CASSLAGQGSGYTF
TRBV19	few	TRBJ1-6	15	NA	TGTGCCAGTAGTCGCGACAGGAGCCCGAATTCACCCCTCCACTTT	CASSRDRSPNSPLHF
TRBV19	NA	TRBJ1-5	15	NA	TGTGCCAGTAGTGGGGACAATCATAGCAATCAGCCCCAGCATTTT	CASSGDNHSNQPQHF
TRBV15	once	TRBJ2-1	15	TRBD2	TGTGTCTCCGCATTGAGCGGGACTAGTATAAGGGAGCAGTTCTTC	CVSALSGTSIREQFF
TRBV18	NA	TRBJ2-1	13	NA	TGTGCCAGCTCTTTCGGGACCTTAAATGAGCAGTTCTTC	CASSFGTLNEQFF
TRBV18	NA	TRBJ2-2	15	TRBD1	TGTGCCAGCTCACACGGACAGGGAAACACCGGGGAGCTGTTTTTT	CASSHGQGNTGELFF
TRBV5-8	NA	TRBJ2-3	11	NA	TGTGCCAGCAGCTTGGACTATACGCAGTATTTT	CASSLDYTQYF
TRBV7-2	once	TRBJ2-7	13	NA	TGTGCCAGCAGCTTAGTCGGGGGTGGCGAGCAGTACTTC	CASSLVGGGEQYF
TRBV19	NA	TRBJ2-3	16	TRBD1	TGTGCCAGTAGTACCCCGGACAGGGGGGAGACGAATACGCAGTATTTT	CASSTPDRGETNTQYF
TRBV9	NA	TRBJ2-3	15	NA	TGTGCCAGCAGCGTATCTGGGGGGATCACAGATACGCAGTATTTT	CASSVSGGITDTQYF
TRBV28	NA	TRBJ2-5	11	NA	TGTGCCAGCAGTTTTAAAGAGACCCAGTACTTC	CASSFKETQYF
TRBV11-2	NA	TRBJ1-1	15	TRBD1	TGTGCCAGCAGCTTAGAAGGGGGCCCGAACACTGAAGCTTTCTTT	CASSLEGGPNTEAFF
TRBV2	NA	TRBJ1-2	13	NA	TGTGCCAGCAGTGAAGTCAGGGGAGGAGGCTACACCTTC	CASSEVRGGGYTF
TRBV9	few	TRBJ1-2	16	TRBD1	TGTGCCAGCAGCGTATTCGACAGGGTTGGTAACTATGGCTACACCTTC	CASSVFDRVGNYGYTF
TRBV7-2	few	TRBJ2-7	14	TRBD2	TGTGCCAGCAGCCTCGGGGGGTTCTCCTACGAGCAGTACTTC	CASSLGGFSYEQYF
TRBV6-1	NA	TRBJ1-1	12	NA	TGTGCCACCCGAATGGGTTTCACTGAAGCTTTCTTT	CATRMGFTEAFF
TRBV6-1	NA	TRBJ2-3	15	NA	TGTGCCAGCAGATCACCGGGACTGAGCACAGATACGCAGTATTTT	CASRSPGLSTDTQYF
TRBV30	NA	TRBJ1-2	13	NA	TGTGCCTGGGCTCCCCCGGGATACTATGGCTACACCTTC	CAWAPPGYYGYTF
TRBV19	few	TRBJ1-5	13	NA	TGTGCCAGTAGGGACAGTGGAGTAGGGCCCCAGCATTTT	CASRDSGVGPQHF
TRBV9	NA	TRBJ2-2	16	TRBD1	TGTGCCAGCAGCGTATTCGGGACAGGGAACACCGGGGAGCTGTTTTTT	CASSVFGTGNTGELFF
TRBV18	once	TRBJ1-5	13	NA	TGTGCCAGCTCACCATCGCAGGGACAGCCCCAGCATTTT	CASSPSQGQPQHF
TRBV5-1	NA	TRBJ2-7	13	TRBD1	TGCGCCAGCAGCCAGACAGGGGCCCACGAGCAGTACTTC	CASSQTGAHEQYF
TRBV5-1	NA	TRBJ1-4	14	TRBD1	TGCGCCAGCAGCTCGGGACAGCAAAATGAAAAACTGTTTTTT	CASSSGQQNEKLFF
TRBV2	once	TRBJ1-1	12	TRBD1	TGTGCCAGCAGACGACAGGGGAATGAAGCTTTCTTT	CASRRQGNEAFF
TRBV9	NA	TRBJ2-1	17	TRBD2	TGTGCCAGCAGCGGGTGGGTGGGTAGCGGGAGTAGGAATGAGCAGTTCTTC	CASSGWVGSGSRNEQFF
TRBV7-6	NA	TRBJ2-1	12	NA	TGTGCCAGCAGCCGGGGTCTTAATGAGCAGTTCTTC	CASSRGLNEQFF
TRBV11-2	NA	TRBJ2-7	15	TRBD2	TGTGCCAGCAGCCACGAACTAGCGGGTTCCTACGAGCAGTACTTC	CASSHELAGSYEQYF
TRBV5-1	NA	TRBJ1-2	15	NA	TGCGCCAGCAGCTTGGTTGGGACCACGGGCTATGGCTACACCTTC	CASSLVGTTGYGYTF
TRBV10-2	NA	TRBJ1-2	15	TRBD1	TGCGCCAGCAGTGAGAATATGGGGACAGGCTATGGCTACACCTTC	CASSENMGTGYGYTF